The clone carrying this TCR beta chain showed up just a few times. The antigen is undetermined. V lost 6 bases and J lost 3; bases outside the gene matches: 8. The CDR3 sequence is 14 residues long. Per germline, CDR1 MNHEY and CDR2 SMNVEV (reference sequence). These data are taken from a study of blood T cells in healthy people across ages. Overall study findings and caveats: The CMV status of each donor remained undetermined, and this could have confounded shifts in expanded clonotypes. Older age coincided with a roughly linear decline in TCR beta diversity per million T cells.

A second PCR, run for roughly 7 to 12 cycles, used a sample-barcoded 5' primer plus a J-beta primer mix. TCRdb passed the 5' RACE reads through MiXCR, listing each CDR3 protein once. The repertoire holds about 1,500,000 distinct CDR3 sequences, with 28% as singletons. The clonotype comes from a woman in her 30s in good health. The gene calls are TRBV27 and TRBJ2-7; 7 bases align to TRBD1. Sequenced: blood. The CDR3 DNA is TGTGCCAGCAGAATTTACGGGGACAGCTACGAGCAGTACTTC. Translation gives CASRIYGDSYEQYF.